This T cell receptor (beta chain) originates from a study of T cell responses to AZD1222 COVID-19 vaccine. Study results and limitations: Just a handful of AZD1222 recipients tested seropositive at baseline. It should be noted that donors were predominantly white British and more often female, and clonal diversity was possibly underestimated. Every sample of the repertoires postdated the peak T cell response.

Clones were sequenced by immunoSEQ multiplex PCR, and TCRdb holds only the in-frame ones, with some missing. The data show 180,000 or so clones, around 89% seen once. V dropped 6 bases and J dropped 7; count of bases not matched to a gene: 12. The germline V gene has CDR1 SNHLY and CDR2 FYNNEI. The CDR3 has 14 residues. For this clone: The antigen remains unidentified.

The sequences come from peripheral blood, collected 28 days after the second AZD1222 dose. This TCR was recovered from an adult who received the AZD1222 COVID-19 vaccine. V gene TRBV2 combines with J gene TRBJ2-7; 7 nucleotides agree with TRBD1. The CDR3 is CASRGAKGAGEQYF. DNA of the CDR3: TGTGCCAGCAGGGGTGCTAAGGGGGCAGGGGAGCAGTACTTC.